One sample yielded the 22 T cell receptor beta chains listed below, sequenced in a study of blood T cell repertoires in COVID-19. TCRdb's table, derived via immunoSEQ multiplex PCR, lists solely in-frame clones and lacks some. Of some 150,000 clones listed, approximately 80% are singletons. Specimen: PBMCs or T cells enriched from blood (not recorded which). These receptor sequences come from a woman between 50 and 59 years old who had recovered from COVID-19.

The rearrangement uses TRBV7-6 and TRBJ2-1; D ambiguous. This CDR3 contains 13 residues. Trimming stripped 1 base from V and 8 bases from J, with 9 bases between. The V gene's germline CDR1 is SGHVS and CDR2 FNYEAQ. This CDR3 reads CASSLVSPDEQFF. CDR3 DNA sequence: TGTGCCAGCAGCTTAGTTTCTCCCGATGAGCAGTTCTTC.

The chain carries TRBV27 and TRBJ1-5, with D possibly TRBD1 on 5 matching bases. This CDR3 has 19 amino acids. Germline loops: CDR1 MNHEY, CDR2 SMNVEV (reference sequence). V was pared by 5 bases and J by 5 bases, with 28 bases between. CDR3 in amino acids: CASSARSTRQFFSDQPQHF. CDR3 nucleotide sequence: TGTGCCAGCAGTGCTCGATCAACAAGACAGTTTTTCTCCGATCAGCCCCAGCATTTT.

This clone turned up a few times. The rearrangement joins TRBV7-9 to TRBJ1-2; D is undetermined. Trimming pared 5 bases from V and 3 bases from J, leaving 10 bases between. Germline values: CDR1 SEHNR, CDR2 FQNEAQ (reference sequence). The CDR3 has 13 amino acids. In nucleotides, the CDR3 is TGTGCCAGCAGCCTCGACATTCACTATGGCTACACCTTC. Translated, it gives CASSLDIHYGYTF.

This clone showed up just a few times. The V call is TRBV14, the J call TRBJ2-7; 7 bases fit TRBD1. V dropped 4 bases and J dropped 7; count of bases not matched to a gene: 10. Germline lookup yields CDR1 SGHDN and CDR2 FVKESK. The CDR3 has 14 residues. CDR3 in amino acids: CASSPDRDLGEQYF. The CDR3 nucleotides are TGTGCCAGCAGCCCCGACAGGGACCTTGGGGAGCAGTACTTC. The full variable domain, in which reference TRBV14 and TRBJ2-7 provide the parts outside the CDR3, is EAGVTQFPSHSVIEKGQTVTLRCDPISGHDNLYWYRRVMGKEIKFLLHFVKESKQDESGMPNNRFLAERTGGTYSTLKVQPAELEDSGVYFCASSPDRDLGEQYFGPGTRLTVT.

The chain carries TRBV11-1 and TRBJ2-1; 12 bases agree with TRBD2. Germline assignment: CDR1 SGHAT and CDR2 FQDESV (reference sequence). V dropped 2 bases and J dropped 4; count of bases not matched to a gene: 3. This CDR3 has 16 amino acids. CDR3 residues: CASSLYGTSGYNEQFF. As DNA, the CDR3 is TGTGCCAGCAGCTTATACGGGACTAGCGGGTACAATGAGCAGTTCTTC.

The V call is TRBV9, the J call TRBJ2-7; 8 bases fit TRBD1. V shed 2 bases and J 2 bases; nucleotides not matched to a gene: 6. The germline V gene encodes CDR1 SGDLS and CDR2 YYNGEE. The length of the CDR3 is 15 residues. CDR3 sequence reads: CASSVGGQVTYEQYF. The CDR3 DNA is TGTGCCAGCAGCGTTGGGGGACAGGTGACCTACGAGCAGTACTTC.

This sequence joins TRBV15 and TRBJ2-7; D may be TRBD1 (6 bases). Trimming pared 8 bases from V and 5 bases from J, leaving 16 bases between. The V gene's germline CDR1 is LNHNV and CDR2 YYDKDF (reference sequence). This CDR3 region has 13 residues. The CDR3 here is CATSRGSGDEQYF. CDR3 DNA sequence: TGTGCCACCTCAAGAGGTTCAGGGGACGAGCAGTACTTC. The entire variable domain, with the rest obtained from reference TRBV15 and TRBJ2-7, is as follows: DAMVIQNPRYQVTQFGKPVTLSCSQTLNHNVMYWYQQKSSQAPKLLFHYYDKDFNNEADTPDNFQSRRPNTSFCFLDIRSPGLGDTAMYLCATSRGSGDEQYFGPGTRLTVT.

The J gene is TRBJ2-5, the V gene TRBV24-1; 11 positions match TRBD1. In germline, CDR1 is KGHDR, CDR2 SFDVKD. This CDR3 comprises 16 residues. The J segment lost 4 bases and the V segment lost 4 bases, leaving 7 bases of the junction unmatched. CDR3 bases: TGTGCCACCAGTGACCTTAGGACAGGGGGCATAGAGACCCAGTACTTC. Translating it yields CATSDLRTGGIETQYF.

This chain uses TRBV19 with TRBJ1-4, with TRBD1 as a possible D gene (6 bases). Per the germline V gene, CDR1 is LNHDA and CDR2 is SQIVND (reference sequence). V lost 6 bases, J lost 0 bases, and 11 bases lay in between. CDR3 length equals 15 residues. The DNA for the CDR3 is TGTGCCAGTAGACCGAGACAGGCAACTAATGAAAAACTGTTTTTT. Amino acid sequence: CASRPRQATNEKLFF. Complete variable domain (other parts from reference TRBV19 and TRBJ1-4): DGGITQSPKYLFRKEGQNVTLSCEQNLNHDAMYWYRQDPGQGLRLIYYSQIVNDFQKGDIAEGYSVSREKKESFPLTVTSAQKNPTAFYLCASRPRQATNEKLFFGSGTQLSVL.

This sequence joins TRBV27 and TRBJ1-5; 7 positions match TRBD1. This CDR3 comprises 18 residues. CDR1 and CDR2 (germline): MNHEY, SMNVEV (reference sequence). The V segment lost 0 bases and the J segment 4 bases; nucleotides outside the gene matches: 12. DNA of the CDR3: TGTGCCAGCAGTTTATCCCCTATTACAGGGGCCGGTAATCAGCCCCAGCATTTT. Translating gives CASSLSPITGAGNQPQHF.

This rearrangement joins TRBV12-3 or TRBV12-4 to TRBJ1-3; unclear D gene. V lost 3 bases to trimming and J lost 5 bases, with 8 bases between them. There are 13 residues in the CDR3. CDR3 coding DNA: TGTGCCAGCAGTTTCGGGTCGCGAAACACCATATATTTT. Its translation: CASSFGSRNTIYF.

The gene calls are TRBV2 and TRBJ1-4; D is uncertain. V lost 6 bases, J lost 8 bases, and 10 bases lay in between. The CDR3 runs 12 residues. Germline values: CDR1 SNHLY, CDR2 FYNNEI. The CDR3 DNA sequence: TGTGCCAGCAGATCAATGCGGGAAAAACTGTTTTTT. It translates to CASRSMREKLFF.

V usage is TRBV5-1 and J usage is TRBJ2-3; D unclear. Germline-derived CDR1 and CDR2 are SGHRS and YFSETQ. This CDR3 spans 16 amino acids. The germline V and J ends were trimmed by 4 bases and 0 bases, with 15 bases remaining between them. The CDR3 DNA follows: TGCGCCAGCAGCCGTTACTCCACGCCTAGCACAGATACGCAGTATTTT. Translation: CASSRYSTPSTDTQYF.

This chain joins TRBV28 and TRBJ2-7; D is ambiguous. Germline V gene data show CDR1 as MDHEN and CDR2 as SYDVKM. The CDR3 has 13 amino acids. The ends were cut back, 6 bases at V and 2 bases at J, with 11 bases in the middle. The CDR3 here is CASRLPTTYEQYF. The CDR3 region has the DNA TGTGCCAGCAGGCTACCCACTACCTACGAGCAGTACTTC.

The chain joins TRBV2 to TRBJ1-5; TRBD1 aligns across 9 bases. V lost 6 bases to trimming and J lost 1 base; unmatched junction nucleotides: 7. The germline CDR1 and CDR2 sequences are SNHLY and FYNNEI. This CDR3 has 16 amino acids. Here the CDR3 DNA reads TGTGCCAGCAGGCCCCCGGACAGGGGAAGCAATCAGCCCCAGCATTTT. Amino acid sequence: CASRPPDRGSNQPQHF.

V gene TRBV28 combines with J gene TRBJ2-1; 8 nucleotides agree with TRBD1. V lost 4 bases to trimming and J lost 7 bases; unmatched junction nucleotides: 12. The length of the CDR3 is 16 residues. The germline gives CDR1 MDHEN, CDR2 SYDVKM. The CDR3 DNA follows: TGTGCCAGCAGTTCACCCTGGACAGGGAAACTAAATGAGCAGTTCTTC. It encodes CASSSPWTGKLNEQFF. The entire variable domain, with the rest obtained from reference TRBV28 and TRBJ2-1, is as follows: DVKVTQSSRYLVKRTGEKVFLECVQDMDHENMFWYRQDPGLGLRLIYFSYDVKMKEKGDIPEGYSVSREKKERFSLILESASTNQTSMYLCASSSPWTGKLNEQFFGPGTRLTVL.

The CDR3: CASSVLGVNTEAFF. CDR3 coding DNA: TGTGCCAGCAGTGTGCTAGGGGTGAACACTGAAGCTTTCTTT. The rearrangement links TRBV2 to TRBJ1-1; D perhaps matches TRBD1 (5 bases). The germline V gene encodes CDR1 SNHLY and CDR2 FYNNEI. V was trimmed by 4 bases and J by 0 bases, leaving 9 bases between them. This CDR3 has 14 residues.

J is TRBJ1-6 and V is TRBV3-1 (or the pseudogene TRBV3-2); possibly TRBD1 for D (6 bases). From germline, CDR1 is LGHDT and CDR2 YNNKEL (reference sequence). Trimming removed 1 base at V and 9 bases at J, with 13 bases between. The CDR3 has 15 residues. The CDR3 bases are TGTGCCAGCAGCCAAGGGGAACAGGGAAGTTCACCCCTCCACTTT. Amino acid sequence: CASSQGEQGSSPLHF.

This chain uses TRBV7-9 with TRBJ1-2; 7 bases fit TRBD1. The V gene end was trimmed by 7 bases and the J gene end by 2 bases; junction bases not matched to a gene: 7. The V gene's germline CDR1 is SEHNR and CDR2 FQNEAQ (reference sequence). This CDR3 is 14 amino acids long. CDR3 amino acids: CASTTTGPNYGYTF. In nucleotides, the CDR3 is TGTGCCAGCACCACGACAGGGCCAAACTATGGCTACACCTTC.

V usage is TRBV19 and J usage is TRBJ2-3; maybe TRBD2 (6 bases). The germline V gene encodes CDR1 LNHDA and CDR2 SQIVND (reference sequence). Trimming shortened V by 5 bases and J by 3 bases, and 12 bases separated the two germline ends. The CDR3 length is 14 residues. The CDR3 nucleotides are TGTGCCAGTAGTTCCGCGGAGGGGACAGATACGCAGTATTTT. Translating it yields CASSSAEGTDTQYF.

This clone was recorded once. The V call is TRBV28, the J call TRBJ1-1, with D tentatively TRBD1 (6 bases). The CDR3 contains 13 residues. Germline values: CDR1 MDHEN, CDR2 SYDVKM. The V end was cut by 7 bases, the J end by 3 bases, with 12 bases between. The CDR3 sequence is CASTRTVYTEAFF. In nucleotides, the CDR3 is TGTGCCAGCACCAGGACAGTCTACACTGAAGCTTTCTTT.

This clone appeared a single time. The chain recombines TRBV18 with TRBJ1-4; D call uncertain. The germline CDR1 and CDR2 sequences are KGHSH and LQKENI. V was shortened by 3 bases and J by 10 bases, with 12 bases between the two germline ends. The CDR3 loop spans 13 amino acids. Written as DNA, the CDR3 is TGTGCCAGCTCACCGAGGGAAAGTGGAAAACTGTTTTTT. Amino acid sequence: CASSPRESGKLFF.